This entry is about one T cell receptor (beta chain). What it binds is unknown. Repertoires were generated with immunoSEQ multiplex PCR, while TCRdb's copy carries only in-frame clones and drops some. The sample lists some 41,000 clones, around 66% occurring once. The sample comes from a study of vaccination effects on CD4 cells after COVID-19. Study-wide results and limits: Infection-derived and vaccine-derived clones contracted markedly late after vaccination.

V lost 7 bases, J lost 1 base, and 3 bases stayed unmatched. There are 13 residues in the CDR3. Germline-derived CDR1 and CDR2 are ENHRY and SYGVKD. The ViraFEST assay expanded antigen-specific CD4+ T cells with viral peptide pools before sequencing. When 10 to 11 days of culture had elapsed, CD4+ T cells were isolated. Nucleocapsid antibodies stayed negative before and after vaccination, showing no earlier SARS-CoV-2 infection. The chain combines TRBV10-3 with TRBJ1-1; 7 bases agree with TRBD1. The receptor was derived from a human donor who received a COVID-19 vaccine. The source was CD4+ T cells from PBMCs cultured with HCoV-OC43 spike peptides, collected before COVID-19 vaccination. The sample's subset: HCoV-OC43 spike overlapping peptide pool stimulation. The CDR3 DNA sequence: TGTGCCATCACCGCAGGGGGGAACACTGAAGCTTTCTTT. Its translation is CAITAGGNTEAFF.